These 27 T cell receptor beta chains share one sample of origin, sequenced in a study of blood T cell repertoires in COVID-19. TCRdb's table, derived via immunoSEQ multiplex PCR, lists solely in-frame clones and lacks some. The table has about 480,000 clones, approximately 86% seen once. The source material was PBMCs or T cells enriched from blood (not recorded which). The receptors were sampled from a woman aged 55-75 years who had recovered from COVID-19.

This clone occurred a few times. Other DNA sequences within the sample encode an identical CDR3. The chain links TRBV5-1 to TRBJ1-6, with 7 bases aligning to TRBD1. This CDR3 has 16 residues. The V segment lost 0 bases and the J segment 3 bases; nucleotides outside the gene matches: 3. Germline assignment: CDR1 SGHRS and CDR2 YFSETQ. The CDR3 sequence: CASSLAGQRYNSPLHF. The CDR3 nucleotides are TGCGCCAGCAGCTTGGCGGGACAGCGCTATAATTCACCCCTCCACTTT.

The chain is built from TRBV6-6 and TRBJ1-2; 12 positions match TRBD1. V shed 6 bases and J 5 bases; nucleotides not matched to a gene: 10. The CDR3 totals 16 residues. Looked up from germline, CDR1 is MNHNY and CDR2 is SVGAGI (reference sequence). The CDR3 is CASSLLPGQGAYGYTF. Written as DNA, the CDR3 is TGTGCCAGCAGCCTCCTTCCGGGACAGGGGGCTTATGGCTACACCTTC.

The chain carries TRBV6-1 and TRBJ2-1; no reliable D call. Germline V lookup: CDR1 MNHNS, CDR2 SASEGT. V was trimmed by 1 base and J by 0 bases, leaving 10 bases between them. The CDR3 runs to 16 residues. In DNA form, the CDR3 reads TGTGCCAGCAGTGAAGAGGCGGTTAGCTCCTACAATGAGCAGTTCTTC. Translating it yields CASSEEAVSSYNEQFF.

The V call is TRBV28, the J call TRBJ2-5, with TRBD1 matching 7 bases. Losses at the gene ends were 3 bases for V and 3 bases for J; bases not matched to a gene: 7. CDR3 size: 15 residues. Germline V gives CDR1 MDHEN, CDR2 SYDVKM. CDR3 sequence: CASSFYGTAEETQYF. CDR3 sequence (DNA): TGTGCCAGCAGTTTTTACGGGACAGCCGAAGAGACCCAGTACTTC.

This clone was counted a single time. This chain joins TRBV4-1 and TRBJ2-1; 12 bases map to TRBD2. The CDR3 contains 18 residues. The trim removed 0 bases at V and 7 bases at J, leaving 10 bases unmatched. The germline gives CDR1 MGHRA, CDR2 YSYEKL. Here the CDR3 DNA reads TGCGCCAGCAGCCAAGAACCCTCACTAGCGGGGGGTGGGAATGAGCAGTTCTTC. Translated: CASSQEPSLAGGGNEQFF.

The V call is TRBV9, the J call TRBJ2-2; D may be TRBD1 (6 bases). Between the trimmed V and J ends, which lost 2 bases and 2 bases, there was a span of 16 bases. The CDR3 is made up of 17 amino acids. Germline V gives CDR1 SGDLS, CDR2 YYNGEE. CDR3 sequence reads: CASSVPGGRGNTGELFF. In DNA form, the CDR3 reads TGTGCCAGCAGCGTTCCTGGGGGCAGGGGTAACACCGGGGAGCTGTTTTTT.

V usage is TRBV6-5 and J usage is TRBJ2-2; 8 nucleotides match TRBD2. The J segment lost 1 base and the V segment lost 8 bases, leaving 6 bases of the junction unmatched. CDR3 length: 15 residues. The V gene's germline CDR1 is MNHEY and CDR2 SVGAGI. The CDR3 loop reads CASCPRGENTGELFF. The CDR3 DNA sequence: TGTGCCAGCTGTCCGCGGGGGGAGAACACCGGGGAGCTGTTTTTT.

The rearrangement joins TRBV30 to TRBJ1-2; D ambiguous. V dropped 6 bases and J dropped 2 bases, with 13 bases sitting between them. The germline V gene has CDR1 GTSNPN and CDR2 SVGIG (reference sequence). The CDR3 loop spans 13 amino acids. CDR3 protein: CACRSSRNYGYTF. CDR3 nucleotide sequence: TGTGCCTGCCGCAGTTCGCGGAACTATGGCTACACCTTC.

The chain has TRBV9 and TRBJ1-1, with D possibly TRBD1 on 6 matching bases. The CDR3 length is 15 residues. Looked up from germline, CDR1 is SGDLS and CDR2 is YYNGEE. V gave up 2 bases and J gave up 0 bases, with 11 bases separating them. The CDR3 region is CASSVTGLMNTEAFF. CDR3 sequence (DNA): TGTGCCAGCAGCGTCACAGGGCTAATGAACACTGAAGCTTTCTTT.

The chain couples TRBV29-1 to TRBJ2-3, with 11 bases fitting TRBD2. This CDR3 region has 14 residues. Germline CDR1 and CDR2: SQVTM and ANQGSEA. Trimming removed 5 bases from V and 0 bases from J; junction bases left unmatched: 1. The CDR3 reads CSVRLAGSTDTQYF. In nucleotides, the CDR3 is TGCAGCGTTCGACTAGCGGGGAGCACAGATACGCAGTATTTT.

The V call is TRBV3-1 (or the pseudogene TRBV3-2), the J call TRBJ1-2, with TRBD1 identical over 9 bases. Germline V lookup: CDR1 LGHDT, CDR2 YNNKEL (reference sequence). Trimming cost V 0 bases and J 4 bases; bases outside gene matches: 9. The CDR3 is 17 residues long. DNA for the CDR3: TGTGCCAGCAGCCAAGATCCCCCACAGGGGGCCTTCTATGGCTACACCTTC. As protein: CASSQDPPQGAFYGYTF.

V usage is TRBV6-5 and J usage is TRBJ1-1; 7 positions match TRBD1. Losses at the gene ends were 2 bases for V and 0 bases for J; bases not matched to a gene: 3. CDR3 length equals 15 residues. Germline V gives CDR1 MNHEY, CDR2 SVGAGI. The CDR3 region has the DNA TGTGCCAGCAGTTACGGGGGACAGATGAACACTGAAGCTTTCTTT. Protein product: CASSYGGQMNTEAFF.

This chain links TRBV12-5 with TRBJ2-3, with D perhaps TRBD1 (6 bases). The V end was cut by 6 bases, the J end by 8 bases, with 15 bases between. This CDR3 region has 13 residues. Germline values: CDR1 LGHNT, CDR2 FRNRAP. CDR3 loop: CASGHRQGITQYF. The CDR3 coding sequence is TGTGCTAGTGGCCACCGCCAGGGGATTACGCAGTATTTT.

This chain uses TRBV11-2 with TRBJ2-6; 8 bases match TRBD1. The length of the CDR3 is 18 residues. The germline gives CDR1 SGHAT, CDR2 FQNNGV. J was trimmed by 0 bases and V by 6 bases; bases with no gene match: 10. CDR3 loop: CASRLIQGGVSGANVLTF. CDR3 bases: TGTGCCAGCAGGTTAATACAGGGGGGCGTCTCTGGGGCCAACGTCCTGACTTTC.

This sequence joins TRBV19 and TRBJ1-2, with 7 nucleotides matching TRBD1. CDR1 and CDR2 (germline): LNHDA, SQIVND (reference sequence). With 10 bases clipped from V and 0 bases from J, the junction kept 11 bases outside the gene matches. The CDR3 totals 15 residues. This CDR3 reads CATLLTGEANYGYTF. The CDR3 DNA reads TGTGCCACCCTCCTAACAGGGGAGGCTAACTATGGCTACACCTTC. The full variable domain, in which reference TRBV19 and TRBJ1-2 provide the parts outside the CDR3, is DGGITQSPKYLFRKEGQNVTLSCEQNLNHDAMYWYRQDPGQGLRLIYYSQIVNDFQKGDIAEGYSVSREKKESFPLTVTSAQKNPTAFYLCATLLTGEANYGYTFGSGTRLTVV.

The chain combines TRBV30 with TRBJ1-5, with TRBD1 as a possible D gene (6 bases). The germline gives CDR1 GTSNPN, CDR2 SVGIG (reference sequence). CDR3 length: 14 residues. V was shortened by 7 bases and J by 0 bases, with 13 bases between the two germline ends. The CDR3 loop reads CAYSTGLSNQPQHF. The CDR3 nucleotides read TGTGCCTACTCGACAGGACTTAGCAATCAGCCCCAGCATTTT.

In its sample, this clone was seen once. V and J are TRBV6-5 and TRBJ2-7, with TRBD2 as a possible D gene (5 bases). This CDR3 region has 12 residues. CDR1 and CDR2 (germline): MNHEY, SVGAGI. V shed 6 bases and J shed 6 bases, with 12 bases lying between them. DNA for the CDR3: TGTGCCAGCAGCGGGGTTAACAGCGAGCAGTACTTC. The encoded protein is CASSGVNSEQYF.

V usage is TRBV7-9 and J usage is TRBJ2-7, with D hard to call. Deletions cut 4 bases from V and 0 bases from J, with 10 bases between. The CDR3 consists of 14 residues. In germline, CDR1 is SEHNR, CDR2 FQNEAQ (reference sequence). The CDR3 reads CASSSTPGSYEQYF. The CDR3 DNA is TGTGCCAGCAGCTCCACCCCAGGCTCCTACGAGCAGTACTTC.

In DNA form, the CDR3 reads TGTGCCAGCAGTGTCGACAGGGTAGCTAACTATGGCTACACCTTC. It specifies CASSVDRVANYGYTF. J is TRBJ1-2 and V is TRBV2; 7 bases map to TRBD1. The CDR3 contains 15 residues. V lost 4 bases to trimming and J lost 0 bases; unmatched junction nucleotides: 5. Germline-derived CDR1 and CDR2 are SNHLY and FYNNEI.

The chain recombines TRBV30 with TRBJ2-1, with 10 bases aligning to TRBD2. Germline loops: CDR1 GTSNPN, CDR2 SVGIG (reference sequence). V shed 3 bases, J shed 6 bases, and the junction held 5 bases outside the gene matches. This CDR3 is 14 amino acids long. In DNA, the CDR3 is TGTGCCTGGAGGAGTAGCGGGGGGTCCAATGAGCAGTTCTTC. It is translated as CAWRSSGGSNEQFF.

The chain recombines TRBV9 with TRBJ1-6, with 9 nucleotides matching TRBD1. Losses at the gene ends were 0 bases for V and 6 bases for J; bases not matched to a gene: 1. There are 15 residues in the CDR3. Germline CDR1 and CDR2: SGDLS and YYNGEE. The CDR3 bases are TGTGCCAGCAGCGTAGCGACAGGGGGTAATTCACCCCTCCACTTT. It specifies CASSVATGGNSPLHF.

V and J are TRBV19 and TRBJ1-4; no firm D call. Germline V gene sequence: CDR1 LNHDA, CDR2 SQIVND (reference sequence). This CDR3 region has 15 residues. V lost 7 bases to trimming and J lost 8 bases, with 20 bases between them. Here the CDR3 DNA reads TGTGCCAGTACCCCGACCCTTATAGCGGCAGAAAAACTGTTTTTT. The encoded protein is CASTPTLIAAEKLFF.

The chain combines TRBV4-2 with TRBJ2-7; 10 positions agree with TRBD1. The CDR3 spans 15 residues. V shed 0 bases and J 4 bases; nucleotides not matched to a gene: 3. Germline lookup yields CDR1 LGHNA and CDR2 YNFKEQ. CDR3 loop: CASSQDPGQGYEQYV. The CDR3 nucleotides are TGTGCCAGCAGCCAAGATCCGGGACAGGGGTACGAGCAGTACGTC.

The chain employs TRBV5-1 and TRBJ2-2; tentative D call: TRBD2 (6 bases). The germline gives CDR1 SGHRS, CDR2 YFSETQ. The CDR3 covers 14 residues. V was clipped by 1 base and J by 7 bases, with 11 bases between them. CDR3 DNA: TGCGCCAGCAGCTTGCGGGGGTTTGGCGGGGAGCTGTTTTTT. Translation: CASSLRGFGGELFF.

The J gene is TRBJ2-7, the V gene TRBV5-4; D perhaps matches TRBD2 (7 bases). CDR3 size: 14 residues. CDR1 and CDR2 (germline): SGHNT, YYREEE (reference sequence). V lost 5 bases to trimming and J lost 5 bases, with 17 bases between them. The CDR3 spells CASRLWGGPNEQYF. Here the CDR3 DNA reads TGTGCCAGCAGGCTTTGGGGGGGGCCAAACGAGCAGTACTTC. The full variable domain, with the rest looked up from reference TRBV5-4 and TRBJ2-7, is ETGVTQSPTHLIKTRGQQVTLRCSSQSGHNTVSWYQQALGQGPQFIFQYYREEENGRGNFPPRFSGLQFPNYSSELNVNALELDDSALYLCASRLWGGPNEQYFGPGTRLTVT.

This chain joins TRBV5-1 and TRBJ2-5, with D tentatively TRBD1 (6 bases). The CDR3 length is 14 residues. With 3 bases removed from V and 6 bases from J, the gap between germline ends came to 15 bases. In germline, CDR1 is SGHRS, CDR2 YFSETQ. CDR3 in DNA: TGCGCCAGCAGCTCGGGACACCTCCTGAAGACCCAGTACTTC. Translating it yields CASSSGHLLKTQYF.

The chain carries TRBV11-2 and TRBJ2-7, with D tentatively TRBD2 (6 bases). V was shortened by 8 bases and J by 4 bases, with 9 bases between the two germline ends. The CDR3 loop spans 11 amino acids. CDR1 is SGHAT and CDR2 is FQNNGV in the germline V gene. The CDR3 here is CASAGTYEQYF. In DNA form, the CDR3 reads TGTGCCAGCGCCGGGACTTACGAGCAGTACTTC.